Below are 20 T cell receptor beta chains sequenced from a single sample in a study of blood T cell repertoires in COVID-19. This table comes from immunoSEQ multiplex PCR, and its TCRdb copy is limited to in-frame clones, with some not included. The repertoire has around 130,000 clones, around 77% of them found once; the top ten carry around 15%. Sequenced sample: peripheral blood. These receptors all come from a man between 60 and 70 years old with active or convalescent COVID-19.

The V gene is TRBV18, the J gene TRBJ2-1; maybe TRBD2 (8 bases). The germline V gene encodes CDR1 KGHSH and CDR2 LQKENI. Deletions cut 6 bases from V and 2 bases from J, with 20 bases between. The CDR3 contains 17 residues. Here the CDR3 reads CASSLRGTGGPYNEQFF. The CDR3 DNA follows: TGTGCCAGCTCCCTCAGGGGGACGGGAGGGCCCTACAATGAGCAGTTCTTC.

V usage is TRBV11-2 and J usage is TRBJ2-2; 10 nucleotides line up with TRBD2. Trimming removed 8 bases from V and 6 bases from J; junction bases left unmatched: 9. The CDR3 length is 15 residues. The V gene's germline CDR1 is SGHAT and CDR2 FQNNGV. DNA for the CDR3: TGTGCCAGCTGTCTAGCGGGGGCGGTAGCCGGGGAGCTGTTTTTT. It yields the protein CASCLAGAVAGELFF.

J is TRBJ2-3 and V is TRBV4-1; 10 bases align to TRBD2. Germline assignment: CDR1 MGHRA and CDR2 YSYEKL. V shed 0 bases and J 4 bases; nucleotides not matched to a gene: 7. The CDR3 is made up of 17 amino acids. The CDR3 loop reads CASSQEVGLAPADTQYF. The CDR3, as DNA: TGCGCCAGCAGCCAAGAGGTGGGACTAGCGCCGGCAGATACGCAGTATTTT.

This clone has a handful of counts. This chain links TRBV7-6 with TRBJ1-2; tentatively, D is TRBD1 (5 bases). Per germline, CDR1 SGHVS and CDR2 FNYEAQ. Deletions cut 5 bases from V and 3 bases from J, with 13 bases between. The CDR3 runs to 14 residues. The CDR3 is CASSARGGDYGYTF. CDR3 nucleotides: TGTGCCAGCAGCGCGCGGGGGGGAGACTATGGCTACACCTTC.

This clone was seen only once. The V and J genes are TRBV9 and TRBJ2-2, with 10 bases that match TRBD1. The CDR3 contains 15 residues. V lost 3 bases and J lost 4; bases outside the gene matches: 3. CDR1 and CDR2 (germline): SGDLS, YYNGEE. The CDR3 DNA reads as TGTGCCAGCAGCGCCCGGACAGGGGGCACCGGGGAGCTGTTTTTT. It translates to CASSARTGGTGELFF.

The chain combines TRBV4-1 with TRBJ1-1; TRBD1 matches 7 bases. CDR1 and CDR2 from the germline V gene are MGHRA and YSYEKL. This CDR3 comprises 14 residues. With V trimmed by 5 bases and J by 4 bases, 7 bases remained unmatched. The CDR3 reads CASSAQPGGTEAFF. The CDR3 bases are TGCGCCAGCAGCGCCCAACCAGGGGGCACTGAAGCTTTCTTT.

This clone appeared once. The gene calls are TRBV7-2 and TRBJ2-7; D is undetermined. The CDR3 spans 16 residues. Germline lookup yields CDR1 SGHTA and CDR2 FQGNSA. Trimming pared 0 bases from V and 2 bases from J, leaving 14 bases between. This CDR3 reads CASSLAPIGGPYEQYF. Here the CDR3 DNA reads TGTGCCAGCAGCTTAGCGCCTATTGGTGGGCCCTACGAGCAGTACTTC.

The chain carries TRBV24-1 and TRBJ2-3; possibly TRBD2 for D (6 bases). V was shortened by 3 bases and J by 5 bases, with 8 bases between the two germline ends. The CDR3 runs 13 residues. Germline V gene sequence: CDR1 KGHDR, CDR2 SFDVKD. This CDR3 is CATSDGGEDTQYF. CDR3 DNA sequence: TGTGCCACCAGTGATGGAGGGGAAGATACGCAGTATTTT.

The rearrangement links TRBV11-2 to TRBJ2-4; TRBD2 might be the D (6 bases). CDR1 is SGHAT, CDR2 FQNNGV, per germline. V was pared by 6 bases and J by 2 bases, with 8 bases between. This CDR3 region has 13 residues. CDR3 sequence reads: CASRGDSKNIQYF. The CDR3 DNA follows: TGTGCCAGCAGGGGGGACTCCAAAAACATTCAGTACTTC.

The chain recombines TRBV6-6 with TRBJ2-7, with TRBD2 matching over 13 bases. Germline V gene lookup returns CDR1 MNHNY and CDR2 SVGAGI (reference sequence). The CDR3 consists of 13 residues. V trimming: 5 bases; J trimming: 9 bases; junction bases outside the gene matches: 4. For the CDR3, the DNA is TGTGCCAGCAGTCCGGGACTAGCGGGGTCGCAGTACTTC. Amino acid sequence: CASSPGLAGSQYF.

V and J are TRBV28 and TRBJ2-5; TRBD1 aligns across 7 bases. CDR1 MDHEN and CDR2 SYDVKM come from the germline V gene. The trim removed 0 bases at V and 2 bases at J, leaving 9 bases unmatched. CDR3 length: 17 residues. This chain's CDR3 is CASSLWRPGQDQETQYF. The CDR3 bases are TGTGCCAGCAGTTTATGGCGGCCAGGACAGGATCAAGAGACCCAGTACTTC.

This clone was recorded at least ten times. The chain employs TRBV3-1 (or the pseudogene TRBV3-2) and TRBJ1-4, with TRBD1 matching over 8 bases. Trimming cost V 10 bases and J 8 bases; bases outside gene matches: 12. The CDR3 runs to 14 residues. CDR1 LGHDT and CDR2 YNNKEL come from the germline V gene (reference sequence). The CDR3 DNA is TGTGCCACAGTTCCGAGGGGACAGGAGGAAAAACTGTTTTTT. Its protein is CATVPRGQEEKLFF.

The gene calls are TRBV11-3 and TRBJ2-5; maybe TRBD1 (6 bases). The germline V gene encodes CDR1 SGHNT and CDR2 YENEEA. V dropped 1 base and J dropped 1 base, with 10 bases sitting between them. The CDR3 contains 15 residues. Written as DNA, the CDR3 is TGTGCCAGCAGCTTAGGGGGGCAGACCCAAGAGACCCAGTACTTC. Protein sequence: CASSLGGQTQETQYF.

This clone was picked up one time. The rearrangement uses TRBV6-2 or TRBV6-3 and TRBJ2-1; unclear D gene. Trimming left V 6 bases short and J 3 bases short, with 15 bases between. This CDR3 has 15 amino acids. CDR1 is MNHEY, CDR2 SVGEGT, per germline. The CDR3, as DNA: TGTGCCAGCAGCCCTTCCCCCCTATTCTACAATGAGCAGTTCTTC. Protein sequence: CASSPSPLFYNEQFF.

J is TRBJ2-7 and V is TRBV30, with TRBD2 matching over 8 bases. Germline V CDR1 and CDR2: GTSNPN, SVGIG (reference sequence). The V gene end was trimmed by 2 bases and the J gene end by 6 bases; junction bases not matched to a gene: 9. The CDR3 loop spans 14 amino acids. The DNA for the CDR3 is TGTGCCTGGAGTCCTTTGGCGGGAGGTGCCGAGCAGTACTTC. Amino acids: CAWSPLAGGAEQYF.

This sequence joins TRBV5-5 and TRBJ2-7; TRBD2 matches at 15 bases. Germline loops: CDR1 SGHKS, CDR2 YYEKEE (reference sequence). The CDR3 consists of 15 residues. Germline trimming cut 4 bases from V and 6 bases from J; bases unmatched to any gene: 5. As DNA, the CDR3 is TGTGCCAGCAGCCCGGGGACTAGCGGGAGGAGCGAGCAGTACTTC. Translated, it gives CASSPGTSGRSEQYF.

The chain carries TRBV28 and TRBJ1-4; D unclear. Germline V CDR1 and CDR2: MDHEN, SYDVKM. This CDR3 has 14 amino acids. V was pared by 6 bases and J by 3 bases, with 11 bases between. CDR3 DNA: TGTGCCAGCAGCCTCAATGCGGCTAATGAAAAACTGTTTTTT. Protein product: CASSLNAANEKLFF.

V is TRBV7-3 and J is TRBJ2-3; TRBD2 matches at 10 bases. The CDR3 is 16 residues long. Trimming took 4 bases from V and 2 from J; bases not matched to a gene: 6. Per the germline V gene, CDR1 is SGHTA and CDR2 is FQGTGA. CDR3 DNA sequence: TGTGCCAGCAGCTCCCAGCGGGAGGGCCCCACAGATACGCAGTATTTT. Translation: CASSSQREGPTDTQYF.

The rearrangement uses TRBV15 and TRBJ2-5; D remains unclear. The CDR3 runs 13 residues. The V and J ends lost 0 bases and 4 bases respectively, with 6 bases between them. Germline values: CDR1 LNHNV, CDR2 YYDKDF (reference sequence). CDR3 sequence: CATSRDRVETQYF. The CDR3 region has the DNA TGTGCCACCAGCAGAGACCGGGTAGAGACCCAGTACTTC.

The chain employs TRBV27 and TRBJ2-1, with 7 bases identical to TRBD2. Germline lookup yields CDR1 MNHEY and CDR2 SMNVEV (reference sequence). Losses at the gene ends were 5 bases for V and 2 bases for J; bases not matched to a gene: 6. There are 15 residues in the CDR3. The CDR3 loop reads CASSLDGGAYNEQFF. The DNA of the CDR3 is TGTGCCAGCAGTCTCGATGGGGGGGCCTACAATGAGCAGTTCTTC.